The 11 T cell receptor beta chains below all came from one sample that was sequenced in a study of blood T cell repertoires in COVID-19. Produced via immunoSEQ multiplex PCR; TCRdb's table is partial and in-frame only. Of a few hundred thousand clones in the sample, approximately 83% were seen once. Sequencing was done on a sample of PBMCs or T cells enriched from blood (not recorded which). The receptors here all came from a woman aged 45 to 65 who had recovered from COVID-19.

This clone showed up just a few times. The chain has TRBV28 and TRBJ2-7; 11 bases are a match to TRBD2. V shed 5 bases, J shed 4 bases, and the junction held 10 bases outside the gene matches. The CDR3 sequence is 16 residues long. The germline CDR1 and CDR2 sequences are MDHEN and SYDVKM. As DNA, the CDR3 is TGTGCCAGCAGTAGAAGGGGACTAGCGGTCGATTACGAGCAGTACTTC. Translating gives CASSRRGLAVDYEQYF.

As concerns this clone: Within the sample, other DNA sequences also encode this same CDR3. The CDR3, as DNA: TGTGCCAGCAGTTCCCTAGCGGGAGAAGCCGGGGAGCTGTTTTTT. It specifies CASSSLAGEAGELFF. V usage is TRBV6-5 and J usage is TRBJ2-2; 10 nucleotides match TRBD2. V was pared by 4 bases and J by 6 bases, with 5 bases of the junction left unmatched. The CDR3 is made up of 15 amino acids. The germline V gene encodes CDR1 MNHEY and CDR2 SVGAGI.

This rearrangement joins TRBV5-1 to TRBJ2-1; D might be TRBD1 (6 bases). Deletions cut 3 bases from V and 5 bases from J, with 12 bases between. The CDR3 is 14 residues long. Germline V gives CDR1 SGHRS, CDR2 YFSETQ. The CDR3 DNA is TGCGCCAGCAGCTCCCGGGACATAAACAATGAGCAGTTCTTC. Protein sequence: CASSSRDINNEQFF. Full variable domain (rest looked up from reference TRBV5-1 and TRBJ2-1): KAGVTQTPRYLIKTRGQQVTLSCSPISGHRSVSWYQQTPGQGLQFLFEYFSETQRNKGNFPGRFSGRQFSNSRSEMNVSTLELGDSALYLCASSSRDINNEQFFGPGTRLTVL.

The chain is built from TRBV4-2 and TRBJ2-2; 7 bases are shared with TRBD2. The CDR3 loop spans 15 amino acids. The V and J ends lost 4 bases and 2 bases, in that order; junction bases with no gene match: 4. Germline V gene data show CDR1 as LGHNA and CDR2 as YNFKEQ. The chain's CDR3 is CASSPASGNTGELFF. CDR3 nucleotides: TGTGCCAGCAGCCCGGCTAGCGGCAACACCGGGGAGCTGTTTTTT.

The V call is TRBV2, the J call TRBJ1-5, with D tentatively TRBD1 (5 bases). CDR1 and CDR2 from the germline V gene are SNHLY and FYNNEI. This CDR3 contains 14 residues. Trimming removed 4 bases from V and 7 bases from J, with 14 bases in between. The CDR3 loop is CASSASGRGQPQHF. The CDR3 DNA reads as TGTGCCAGCAGTGCTTCAGGGCGGGGGCAGCCCCAGCATTTT.

V usage is TRBV28 and J usage is TRBJ2-7; D might be TRBD1 (6 bases). The CDR3 spans 13 residues. V lost 11 bases and J 1 base, leaving 15 bases between the germline ends. Germline values: CDR1 MDHEN, CDR2 SYDVKM. The CDR3 loop reads CAVLVRGSYEQYF. Written as DNA, the CDR3 is TGTGCCGTATTGGTCAGGGGTTCCTACGAGCAGTACTTC.

The gene calls are TRBV12-3 or TRBV12-4 and TRBJ1-5, with TRBD1 matching 8 bases. Trimming cost V 3 bases and J 10 bases; bases outside gene matches: 2. CDR3 length: 12 residues. CDR3 in amino acids: CASSFDRGPQHF. The DNA of the CDR3 is TGTGCCAGCAGTTTCGACAGGGGCCCCCAGCATTTT.

This clone has only a few counts. The J gene is TRBJ1-2, the V gene TRBV5-6, with 7 bases fitting TRBD1. The V segment lost 3 bases and the J segment 8 bases; nucleotides outside the gene matches: 7. Germline V gives CDR1 SGHDT, CDR2 YYEEEE. This CDR3 is 13 amino acids long. CDR3 nucleotide sequence: TGTGCCAGCAGCTCCGACAGGGTGGGAGGCTACACCTTC. Protein: CASSSDRVGGYTF.

The chain recombines TRBV5-1 with TRBJ2-3; 9 bases align to TRBD2. The J segment lost 0 bases and the V segment lost 4 bases, leaving 9 bases of the junction unmatched. The germline V gene has CDR1 SGHRS and CDR2 YFSETQ. The CDR3 covers 17 residues. The CDR3 loop reads CASSPAVAGGSTDTQYF. The CDR3, as DNA: TGCGCCAGCAGCCCGGCGGTGGCGGGAGGGAGCACAGATACGCAGTATTTT.

J is TRBJ2-5 and V is TRBV6-5; TRBD2 agrees at 7 bases. J lost 0 bases, V lost 11 bases, and 9 bases had no gene match. Germline-derived CDR1 and CDR2 are MNHEY and SVGAGI. This CDR3 contains 14 residues. This CDR3 reads CASRNSGYQETQYF. CDR3 in DNA: TGTGCCTCCCGGAATAGCGGGTACCAAGAGACCCAGTACTTC.

This sequence joins TRBV5-1 and TRBJ2-2; no definite D call. The CDR3 consists of 15 residues. From germline, CDR1 is SGHRS and CDR2 YFSETQ. Between the trimmed V and J ends, which lost 0 bases and 5 bases, there was a span of 11 bases. CDR3 DNA: TGCGCCAGCAGCTTGGTAGGCCTAGAAACCGGGGAGCTGTTTTTT. Translation gives CASSLVGLETGELFF.